The 22 T cell receptor beta chains given below trace back to one sample, sequenced in a study of cytomegalovirus exposure and HLA in healthy donors. This PCR relied on a set of 60 Vbeta primers and 13 Jbeta primers. Assay: immunoSEQ multiplex PCR; the TCRdb copy retains only in-frame clones and omits some. This sample's table reports about 200,000 clones. Material: PBMCs. Receptors originate from a girl aged 2 to 10 in good health and CMV-seropositive.

This chain links TRBV7-9 with TRBJ2-3; TRBD1 aligns across 9 bases. CDR3 length: 14 amino acids. The germline V gene encodes CDR1 SEHNR and CDR2 FQNEAQ (reference sequence). V lost 5 bases and J lost 4; bases outside the gene matches: 4. The CDR3 region is CASSRDRVADTQYF. As DNA, the CDR3 is TGTGCCAGCAGCAGGGACAGGGTGGCAGATACGCAGTATTTT.

The chain is built from TRBV6-6 and TRBJ2-5; 9 bases map to TRBD1. The CDR3 totals 15 residues. After removal of 4 bases from V and 5 bases from J, the junction contained 8 bases not matched to a gene. From germline, CDR1 is MNHNY and CDR2 SVGAGI (reference sequence). This CDR3 reads CASSWTGTGMETQYF. Written as DNA, the CDR3 is TGTGCCAGCAGTTGGACCGGGACAGGGATGGAGACCCAGTACTTC.

V usage is TRBV6-5 and J usage is TRBJ1-5, with 7 bases matching TRBD1. V trimming: 2 bases; J trimming: 13 bases; junction bases outside the gene matches: 11. Germline CDR1 is MNHEY and CDR2 is SVGAGI. The CDR3 has 14 amino acids. The CDR3 nucleotides read TGTGCCAGCAGTTACGGGGCAGGGGGGAGTAAGCAGCATTTT. Its protein product is CASSYGAGGSKQHF.

Comment on this clone: The sample carries other DNA sequences with the same CDR3. The chain recombines TRBV9 with TRBJ2-5, with TRBD1 identical over 7 bases. The DNA matches TRBJ2-7 better at its end, which makes the J call doubtful. Germline values: CDR1 SGDLS, CDR2 YYNGEE. There are 14 residues in the CDR3. CDR3 bases: TGTGCCAGCAGCCCTCGACAGGGACCCTACGAGCAGTACTTC. Its translation is CASSPRQGPYEQYF.

V is TRBV7-2 and J is TRBJ2-3, with a weak D call TRBD2 (5 bases). The CDR3 covers 14 residues. CDR1 is SGHTA, CDR2 FQGNSA, per germline. Trimming shortened V by 1 base and J by 2 bases, and 7 bases separated the two germline ends. The CDR3 is CASSLGTFTDTQYF. Written as DNA, the CDR3 is TGTGCCAGCAGCTTAGGGACTTTCACAGATACGCAGTATTTT.

V usage is TRBV28 and J usage is TRBJ1-2; 9 nucleotides line up with TRBD1. CDR3 length: 17 residues. Per germline, CDR1 MDHEN and CDR2 SYDVKM. The J segment lost 6 bases and the V segment lost 7 bases, leaving 18 bases of the junction unmatched. CDR3 in DNA: TGTGCCAGCATCCATGGGACAGGGTGGTTCGTCAGCGATGGCTACACCTTC. It codes for CASIHGTGWFVSDGYTF.

This chain joins TRBV5-1 and TRBJ2-1; D is possibly TRBD2 (5 bases). The length of the CDR3 is 14 residues. The V gene's germline CDR1 is SGHRS and CDR2 YFSETQ. The V gene lost 1 base and the J gene lost 4 bases, with 9 bases spanning the gap. CDR3 DNA: TGCGCCAGCAGCTTGTTGGGCGGGTACAATGAGCAGTTCTTC. Its protein is CASSLLGGYNEQFF.

This rearrangement joins TRBV28 to TRBJ1-5; D may be TRBD1 (6 bases). Between the trimmed V and J ends, which lost 5 bases and 1 base, there was a span of 21 bases. The CDR3 length is 18 residues. Looked up from germline, CDR1 is MDHEN and CDR2 is SYDVKM. Here the CDR3 reads CASSPRGGTGRSNQPQHF. CDR3 bases: TGTGCCAGCAGTCCTCGGGGGGGCACAGGGAGAAGCAATCAGCCCCAGCATTTT.

The V gene is TRBV7-9, the J gene TRBJ1-1; tentatively, D is TRBD1 (5 bases). CDR3 length: 15 amino acids. From germline, CDR1 is SEHNR and CDR2 FQNEAQ (reference sequence). V was pared by 3 bases and J by 0 bases, with 11 bases between. The CDR3 DNA is TGTGCCAGCAGCTTGGGCGGGGGTCTGAACACTGAAGCTTTCTTT. It encodes CASSLGGGLNTEAFF. The full variable domain, its missing parts supplied by reference TRBV7-9 and TRBJ1-1, is DTGVSQNPRHKITKRGQNVTFRCDPISEHNRLYWYRQTLGQGPEFLTYFQNEAQLEKSRLLSDRFSAERPKGSFSTLEIQRTEQGDSAMYLCASSLGGGLNTEAFFGQGTRLTVV.

As regards this clone: This same CDR3 is encoded by further DNA sequences in the sample. This chain joins TRBV10-1 and TRBJ2-3; D is possibly TRBD2 (5 bases). The ends were cut back, 2 bases at V and 4 bases at J, with 16 bases in the middle. The CDR3 runs 16 residues. In germline, CDR1 is WNHNN, CDR2 SYGVQD (reference sequence). The CDR3 region has the DNA TGCGCCAGCAGTGAGAGTAGTGGGCTAGCAGCAGATACGCAGTATTTT. Translating it yields CASSESSGLAADTQYF.

Regarding this clone: The junction departs from the called germline gene at one end, perhaps through a read error. The rearrangement links TRBV28 to TRBJ2-3, with 11 positions matching TRBD2. Germline V gives CDR1 MDHEN, CDR2 SYDVKM. This CDR3 is built from 13 residues. The CDR3 reads CASTTLAGVWKNF. The CDR3 nucleotides are TGTGCCAGCACTACACTAGCGGGAGTCTGGAAGAATTTT.

The chain links TRBV7-6 to TRBJ2-7; the D is unclear. The CDR3 consists of 13 residues. Germline values: CDR1 SGHVS, CDR2 FNYEAQ. Between the trimmed V and J ends, which lost 0 bases and 3 bases, there was a span of 6 bases. The CDR3 DNA reads TGTGCCAGCAGCTTAGCCAGAAGCTACGAGCAGTACTTC. Its translation: CASSLARSYEQYF.

The rearrangement uses TRBV5-1 and TRBJ1-1, with D possibly matching TRBD1 (6 bases). Looked up from germline, CDR1 is SGHRS and CDR2 is YFSETQ. The CDR3 covers 15 residues. V shed 4 bases and J shed 0 bases, with 13 bases lying between them. The CDR3 protein is CASSALTGLNTEAFF. The DNA for the CDR3 is TGCGCCAGCAGCGCTCTAACAGGGCTGAACACTGAAGCTTTCTTT.

The rearrangement uses TRBV4-1 and TRBJ1-1; no reliable D call. Germline V lookup: CDR1 MGHRA, CDR2 YSYEKL. The V end was cut by 1 base, the J end by 6 bases, with 15 bases between. The CDR3 totals 15 residues. The CDR3, as DNA: TGCGCCAGCAGCCAAGGGGTCATTGGCGGCTCTGAAGCTTTCTTT. Protein: CASSQGVIGGSEAFF.

The chain uses TRBV29-1 and TRBJ2-5; 8 nucleotides line up with TRBD2. The CDR3 is 14 residues long. V was pared by 4 bases and J by 4 bases, with 8 bases of the junction left unmatched. CDR1 and CDR2 from the germline V gene are SQVTM and ANQGSEA. CDR3 sequence reads: CSVASGSGLETQYF. The CDR3 DNA sequence: TGCAGCGTTGCGAGCGGGAGTGGGTTAGAGACCCAGTACTTC.

The chain joins TRBV28 to TRBJ1-5, with D maybe TRBD1 (6 bases). Between the trimmed V and J ends, which lost 6 bases and 0 bases, there was a span of 18 bases. The CDR3 is 17 residues long. Germline V gives CDR1 MDHEN, CDR2 SYDVKM. CDR3 coding DNA: TGTGCCAGCAGCCGCGGCCTGCTCAGGGGTAGCAATCAGCCCCAGCATTTT. Protein sequence: CASSRGLLRGSNQPQHF.

This rearrangement joins TRBV27 to TRBJ2-3; D is possibly TRBD1 (6 bases). CDR3 size: 12 residues. CDR1 is MNHEY, CDR2 SMNVEV, per germline (reference sequence). The V gene lost 11 bases and the J gene lost 6 bases, with 15 bases spanning the gap. The CDR3 DNA reads TGTGCCGTAACAGGGTTGGAGGATACGCAGTATTTT. It codes for CAVTGLEDTQYF.

This chain uses TRBV2 with TRBJ2-3, with D possibly being TRBD1 (6 bases). This CDR3 contains 16 residues. Per germline, CDR1 SNHLY and CDR2 FYNNEI. Trimming pared 2 bases from V and 0 bases from J, leaving 12 bases between. The CDR3 here is CASSEFGDTSTDTQYF. The CDR3, as DNA: TGTGCCAGCAGTGAATTCGGGGACACAAGCACAGATACGCAGTATTTT.

The chain recombines TRBV28 with TRBJ2-3, with D possibly being TRBD1 (6 bases). Germline CDR1 is MDHEN and CDR2 is SYDVKM. V was pared by 6 bases and J by 0 bases, with 19 bases between. The CDR3 loop spans 17 amino acids. CDR3 amino acids: CASSTFSLGASTDTQYF. The CDR3, as DNA: TGTGCCAGCAGCACCTTCTCTTTGGGGGCTAGCACAGATACGCAGTATTTT.

The chain employs TRBV6-1 and TRBJ2-2; D remains ambiguous. The CDR3 runs 13 residues. V was shortened by 5 bases and J by 1 base, with 5 bases between the two germline ends. From germline, CDR1 is MNHNS and CDR2 SASEGT. The chain's CDR3 is CASSPENTGELFF. The DNA of the CDR3 is TGTGCCAGCAGTCCAGAGAACACCGGGGAGCTGTTTTTT.

The chain is built from TRBV6-6 and TRBJ2-7, with 8 bases identical to TRBD1. The CDR3 spans 15 residues. The V segment lost 6 bases and the J segment 0 bases; nucleotides outside the gene matches: 7. CDR1 is MNHNY, CDR2 SVGAGI, per germline (reference sequence). The chain's CDR3 is CASSLRDRRSYEQYF. The DNA for the CDR3 is TGTGCCAGCAGCCTCCGGGACAGGCGCTCCTACGAGCAGTACTTC.

The J gene is TRBJ1-2, the V gene TRBV28; TRBD1 aligns across 7 bases. The germline V gene has CDR1 MDHEN and CDR2 SYDVKM. V gave up 2 bases and J gave up 5 bases; unmatched junction bases: 8. There are 15 residues in the CDR3. The CDR3 region has the DNA TGTGCCAGCAGTTTAACCCCGACAGGGAAATATGGCTACACCTTC. Encoded protein: CASSLTPTGKYGYTF.